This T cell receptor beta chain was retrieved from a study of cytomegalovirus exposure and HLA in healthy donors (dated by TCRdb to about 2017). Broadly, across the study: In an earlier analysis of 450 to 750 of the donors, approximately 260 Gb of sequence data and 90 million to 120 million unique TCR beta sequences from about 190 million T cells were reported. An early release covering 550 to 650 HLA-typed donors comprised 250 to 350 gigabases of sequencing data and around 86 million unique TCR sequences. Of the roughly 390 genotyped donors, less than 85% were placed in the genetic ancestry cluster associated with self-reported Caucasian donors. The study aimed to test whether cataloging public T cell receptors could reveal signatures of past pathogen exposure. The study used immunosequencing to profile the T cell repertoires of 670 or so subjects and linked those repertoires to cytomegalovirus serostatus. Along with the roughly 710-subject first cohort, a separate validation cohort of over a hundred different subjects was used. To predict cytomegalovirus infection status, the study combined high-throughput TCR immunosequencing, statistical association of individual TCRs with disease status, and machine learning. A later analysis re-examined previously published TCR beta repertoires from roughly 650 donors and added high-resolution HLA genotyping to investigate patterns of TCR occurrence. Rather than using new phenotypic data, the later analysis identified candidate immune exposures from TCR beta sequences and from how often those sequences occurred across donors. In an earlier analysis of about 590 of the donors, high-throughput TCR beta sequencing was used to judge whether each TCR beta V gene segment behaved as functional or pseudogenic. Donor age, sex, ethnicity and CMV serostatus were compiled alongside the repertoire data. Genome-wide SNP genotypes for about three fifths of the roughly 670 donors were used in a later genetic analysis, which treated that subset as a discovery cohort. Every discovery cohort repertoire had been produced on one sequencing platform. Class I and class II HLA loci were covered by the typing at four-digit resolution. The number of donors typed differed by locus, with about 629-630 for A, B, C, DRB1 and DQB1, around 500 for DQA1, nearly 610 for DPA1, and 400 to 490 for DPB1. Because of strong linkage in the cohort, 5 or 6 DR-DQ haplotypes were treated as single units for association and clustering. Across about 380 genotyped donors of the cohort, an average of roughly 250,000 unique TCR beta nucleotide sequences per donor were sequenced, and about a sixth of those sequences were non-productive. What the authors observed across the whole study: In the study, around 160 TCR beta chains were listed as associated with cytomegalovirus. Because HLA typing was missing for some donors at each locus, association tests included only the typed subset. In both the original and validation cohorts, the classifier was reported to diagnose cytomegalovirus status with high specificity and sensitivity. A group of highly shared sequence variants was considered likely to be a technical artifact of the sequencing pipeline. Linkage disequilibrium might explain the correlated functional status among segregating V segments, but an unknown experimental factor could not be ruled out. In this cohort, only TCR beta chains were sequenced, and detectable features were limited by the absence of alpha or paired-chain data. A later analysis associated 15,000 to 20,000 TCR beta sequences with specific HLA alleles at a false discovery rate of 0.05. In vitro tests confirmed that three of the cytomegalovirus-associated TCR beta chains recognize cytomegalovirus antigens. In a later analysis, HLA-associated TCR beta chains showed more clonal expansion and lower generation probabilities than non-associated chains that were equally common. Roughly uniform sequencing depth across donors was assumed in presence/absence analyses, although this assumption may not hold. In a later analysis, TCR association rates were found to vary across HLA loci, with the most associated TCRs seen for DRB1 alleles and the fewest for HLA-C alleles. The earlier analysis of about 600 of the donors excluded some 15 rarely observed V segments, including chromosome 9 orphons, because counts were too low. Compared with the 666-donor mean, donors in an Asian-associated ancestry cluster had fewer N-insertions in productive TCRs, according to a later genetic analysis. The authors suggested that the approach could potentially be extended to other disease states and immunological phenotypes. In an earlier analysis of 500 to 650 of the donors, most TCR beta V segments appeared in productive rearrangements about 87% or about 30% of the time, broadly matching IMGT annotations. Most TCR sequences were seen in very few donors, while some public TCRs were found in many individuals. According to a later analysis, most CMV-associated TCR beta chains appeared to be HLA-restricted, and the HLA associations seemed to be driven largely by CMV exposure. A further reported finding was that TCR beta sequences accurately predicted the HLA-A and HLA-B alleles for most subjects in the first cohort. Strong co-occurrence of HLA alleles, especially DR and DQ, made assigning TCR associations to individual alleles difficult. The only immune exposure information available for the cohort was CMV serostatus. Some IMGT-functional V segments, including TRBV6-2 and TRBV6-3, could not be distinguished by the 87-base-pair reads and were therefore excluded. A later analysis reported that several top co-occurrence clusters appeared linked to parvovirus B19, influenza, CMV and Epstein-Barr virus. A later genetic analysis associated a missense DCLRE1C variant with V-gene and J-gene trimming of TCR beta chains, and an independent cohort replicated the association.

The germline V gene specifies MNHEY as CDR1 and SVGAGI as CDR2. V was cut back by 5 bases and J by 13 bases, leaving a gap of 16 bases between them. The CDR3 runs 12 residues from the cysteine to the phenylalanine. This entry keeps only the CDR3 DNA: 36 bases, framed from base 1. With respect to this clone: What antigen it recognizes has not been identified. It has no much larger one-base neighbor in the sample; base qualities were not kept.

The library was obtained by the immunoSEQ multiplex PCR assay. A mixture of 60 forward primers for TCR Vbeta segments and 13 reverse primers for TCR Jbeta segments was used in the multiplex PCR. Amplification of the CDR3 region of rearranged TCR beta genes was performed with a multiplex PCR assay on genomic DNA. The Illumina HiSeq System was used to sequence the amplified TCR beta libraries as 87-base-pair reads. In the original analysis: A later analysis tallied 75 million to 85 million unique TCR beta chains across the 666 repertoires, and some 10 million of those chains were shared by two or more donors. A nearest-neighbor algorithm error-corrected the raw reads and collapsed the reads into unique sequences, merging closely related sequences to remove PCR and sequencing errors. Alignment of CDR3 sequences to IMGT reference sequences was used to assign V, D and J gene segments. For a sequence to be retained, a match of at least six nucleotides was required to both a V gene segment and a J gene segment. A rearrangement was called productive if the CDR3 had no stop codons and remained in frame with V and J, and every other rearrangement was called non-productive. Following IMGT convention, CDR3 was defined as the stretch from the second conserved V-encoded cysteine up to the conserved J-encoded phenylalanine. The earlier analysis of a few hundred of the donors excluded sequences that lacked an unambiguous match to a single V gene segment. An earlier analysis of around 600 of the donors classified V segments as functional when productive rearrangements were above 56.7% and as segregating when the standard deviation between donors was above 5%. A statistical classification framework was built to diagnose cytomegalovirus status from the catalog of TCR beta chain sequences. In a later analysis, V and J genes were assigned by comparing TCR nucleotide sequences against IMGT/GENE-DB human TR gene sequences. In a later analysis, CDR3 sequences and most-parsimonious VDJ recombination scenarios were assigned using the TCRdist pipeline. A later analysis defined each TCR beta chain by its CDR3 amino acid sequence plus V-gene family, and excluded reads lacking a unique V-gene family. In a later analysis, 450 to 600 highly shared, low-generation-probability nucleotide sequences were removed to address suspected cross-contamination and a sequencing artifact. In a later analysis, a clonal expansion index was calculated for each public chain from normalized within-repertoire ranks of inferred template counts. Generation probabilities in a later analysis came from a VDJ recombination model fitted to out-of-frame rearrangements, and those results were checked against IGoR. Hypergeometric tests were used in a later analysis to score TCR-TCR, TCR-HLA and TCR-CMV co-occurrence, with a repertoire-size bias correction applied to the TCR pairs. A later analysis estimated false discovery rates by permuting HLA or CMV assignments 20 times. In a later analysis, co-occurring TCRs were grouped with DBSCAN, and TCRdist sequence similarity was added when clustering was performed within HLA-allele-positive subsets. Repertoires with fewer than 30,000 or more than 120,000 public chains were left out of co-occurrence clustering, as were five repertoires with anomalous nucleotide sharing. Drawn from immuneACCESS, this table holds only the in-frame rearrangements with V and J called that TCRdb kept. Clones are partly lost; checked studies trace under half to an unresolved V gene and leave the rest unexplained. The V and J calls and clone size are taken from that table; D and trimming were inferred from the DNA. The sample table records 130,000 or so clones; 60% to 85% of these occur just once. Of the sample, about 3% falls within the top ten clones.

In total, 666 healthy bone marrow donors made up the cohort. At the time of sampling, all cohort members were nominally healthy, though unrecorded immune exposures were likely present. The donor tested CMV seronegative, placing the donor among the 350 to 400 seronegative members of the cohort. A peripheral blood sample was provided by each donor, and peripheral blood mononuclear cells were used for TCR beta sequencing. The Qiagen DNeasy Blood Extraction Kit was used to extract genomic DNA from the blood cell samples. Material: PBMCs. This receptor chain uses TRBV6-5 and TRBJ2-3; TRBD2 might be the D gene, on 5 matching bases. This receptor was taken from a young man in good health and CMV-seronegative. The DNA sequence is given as TGTGCCAGCAGTCTGGACTCCCTACATGAGTATTTT. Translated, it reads CASSLDSLHEYF.